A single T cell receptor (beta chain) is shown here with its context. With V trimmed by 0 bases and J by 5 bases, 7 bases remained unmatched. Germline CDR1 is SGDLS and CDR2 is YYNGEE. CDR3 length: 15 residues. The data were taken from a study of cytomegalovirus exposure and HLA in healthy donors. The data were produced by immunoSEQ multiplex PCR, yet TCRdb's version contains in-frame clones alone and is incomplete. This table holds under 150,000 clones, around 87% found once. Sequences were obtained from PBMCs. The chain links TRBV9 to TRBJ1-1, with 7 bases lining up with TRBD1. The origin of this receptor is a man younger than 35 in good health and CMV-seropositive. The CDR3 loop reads CASSVDPTGWTEAFF. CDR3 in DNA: TGTGCCAGCAGCGTAGACCCGACAGGGTGGACTGAAGCTTTCTTT.